This T cell receptor beta chain was sequenced during a study of OX40 agonist ivuxolimab in advanced cancers. Details on this clone: What it recognizes is unknown.

Data came from immunoSEQ multiplex PCR; TCRdb stores just in-frame clones and leaves some out. The table has 60,000 or so clones, 89% seen once. Blood was sampled at baseline, cycle 4 day 1, and cycle 7 day 1. The germline CDR1 and CDR2 sequences are ENHRY and SYGVKD. This CDR3 is built from 14 residues. The trim removed 10 bases at V and 2 bases at J, leaving 9 bases unmatched. Findings and limits, study-wide: Among T cells, CD8+ cells averaged more expanded clones than CD4+ cells.

This sequence originates from an adult with an advanced solid tumor such as melanoma, head and neck, liver or kidney cancer. The V gene is TRBV10-3, the J gene TRBJ2-7, with 9 bases identical to TRBD2. The source material was CD4+ or CD8+ T cells sorted from blood, sampled in a trial of the OX40 agonist ivuxolimab. CDR3 coding DNA: TGTGCCACCGGGGGGCTAGCGGGGCCCTACGAGCAGTACTTC. The encoded protein is CATGGLAGPYEQYF.